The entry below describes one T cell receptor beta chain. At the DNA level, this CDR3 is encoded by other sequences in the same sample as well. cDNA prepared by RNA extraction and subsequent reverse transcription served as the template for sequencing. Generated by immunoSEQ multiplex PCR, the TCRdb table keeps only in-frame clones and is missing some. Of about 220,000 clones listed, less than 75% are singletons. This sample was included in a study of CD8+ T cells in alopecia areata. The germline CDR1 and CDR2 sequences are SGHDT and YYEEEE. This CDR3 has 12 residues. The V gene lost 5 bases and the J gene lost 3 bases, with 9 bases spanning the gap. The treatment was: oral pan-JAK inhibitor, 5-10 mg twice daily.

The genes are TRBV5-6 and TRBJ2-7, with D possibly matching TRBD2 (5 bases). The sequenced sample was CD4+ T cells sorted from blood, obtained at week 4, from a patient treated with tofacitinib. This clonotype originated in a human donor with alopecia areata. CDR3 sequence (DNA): TGTGCCAGCAGTCTAGCAAACTACGAGCAGTACTTC. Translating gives CASSLANYEQYF.